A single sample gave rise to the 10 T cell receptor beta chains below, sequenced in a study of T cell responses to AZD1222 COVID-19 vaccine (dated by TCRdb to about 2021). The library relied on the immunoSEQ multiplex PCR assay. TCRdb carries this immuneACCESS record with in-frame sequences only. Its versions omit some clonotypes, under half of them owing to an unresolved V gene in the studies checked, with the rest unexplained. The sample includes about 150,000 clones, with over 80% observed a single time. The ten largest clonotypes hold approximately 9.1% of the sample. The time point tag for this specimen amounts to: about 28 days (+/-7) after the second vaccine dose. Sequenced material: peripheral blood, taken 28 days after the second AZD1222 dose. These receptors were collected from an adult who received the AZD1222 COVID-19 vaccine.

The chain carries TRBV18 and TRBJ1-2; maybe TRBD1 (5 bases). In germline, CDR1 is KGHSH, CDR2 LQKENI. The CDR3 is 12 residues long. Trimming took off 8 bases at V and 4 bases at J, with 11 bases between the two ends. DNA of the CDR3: TGTGCCAGCCGAGGGGCGGCCTATGGCTACACCTTC. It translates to CASRGAAYGYTF.

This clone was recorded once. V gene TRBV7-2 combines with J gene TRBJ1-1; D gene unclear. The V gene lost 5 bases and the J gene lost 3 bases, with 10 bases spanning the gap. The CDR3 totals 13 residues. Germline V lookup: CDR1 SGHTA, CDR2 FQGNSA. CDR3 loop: CASSIDGDTEAFF. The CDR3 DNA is TGTGCCAGCAGCATCGACGGAGACACTGAAGCTTTCTTT.

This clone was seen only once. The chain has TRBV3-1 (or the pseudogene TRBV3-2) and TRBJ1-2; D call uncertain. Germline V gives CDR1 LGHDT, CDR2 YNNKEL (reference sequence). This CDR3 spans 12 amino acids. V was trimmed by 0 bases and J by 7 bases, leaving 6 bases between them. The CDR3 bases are TGTGCCAGCAGCCAAGATCCGTTTGGCTACACCTTC. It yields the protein CASSQDPFGYTF.

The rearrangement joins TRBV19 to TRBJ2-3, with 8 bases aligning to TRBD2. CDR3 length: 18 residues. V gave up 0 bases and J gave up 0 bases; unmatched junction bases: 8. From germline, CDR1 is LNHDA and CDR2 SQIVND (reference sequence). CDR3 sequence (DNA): TGTGCCAGTAGTATAGATCGGGGTAGCGGGAAGAGCACAGATACGCAGTATTTT. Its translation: CASSIDRGSGKSTDTQYF.

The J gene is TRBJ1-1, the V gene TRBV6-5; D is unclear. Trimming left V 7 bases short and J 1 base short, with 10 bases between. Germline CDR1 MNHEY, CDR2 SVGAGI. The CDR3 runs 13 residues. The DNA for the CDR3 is TGTGCCAGCAAGGATCCGTGGAACACTGAAGCTTTCTTT. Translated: CASKDPWNTEAFF.

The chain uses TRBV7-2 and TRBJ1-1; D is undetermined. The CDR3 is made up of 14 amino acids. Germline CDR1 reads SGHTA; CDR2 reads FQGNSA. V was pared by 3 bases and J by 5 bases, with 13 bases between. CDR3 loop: CASSFRGGKTEAFF. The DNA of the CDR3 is TGTGCCAGCAGCTTTCGGGGAGGGAAAACTGAAGCTTTCTTT.

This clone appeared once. In nucleotides, the CDR3 is TGTGCCAGCAGTGGGGGGCGAAACGAAAAACTGTTTTTT. This translates into CASSGGRNEKLFF. The chain is built from TRBV5-6 and TRBJ1-4, with a tentative D call TRBD1 (6 bases). The CDR3 has 13 amino acids. Germline V gene sequence: CDR1 SGHDT, CDR2 YYEEEE. V lost 5 bases and J lost 8, with 13 bases in between.

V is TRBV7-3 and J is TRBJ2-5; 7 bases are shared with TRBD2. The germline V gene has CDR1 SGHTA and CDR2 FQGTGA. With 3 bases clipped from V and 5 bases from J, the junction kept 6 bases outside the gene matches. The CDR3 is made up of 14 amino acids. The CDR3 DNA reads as TGTGCCAGCAGCTTCGGGCCTAGCGGCGAGACCCAGTACTTC. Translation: CASSFGPSGETQYF.

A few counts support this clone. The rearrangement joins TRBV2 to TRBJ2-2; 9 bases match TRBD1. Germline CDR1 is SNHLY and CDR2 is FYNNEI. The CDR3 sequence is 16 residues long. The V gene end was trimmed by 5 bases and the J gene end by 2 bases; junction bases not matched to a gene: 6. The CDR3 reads CASSSGTGFNTGELFF. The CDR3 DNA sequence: TGTGCCAGCAGTTCCGGGACAGGGTTTAACACCGGGGAGCTGTTTTTT. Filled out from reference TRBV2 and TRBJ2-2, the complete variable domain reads EPEVTQTPSHQVTQMGQEVILRCVPISNHLYFYWYRQILGQKVEFLVSFYNNEISEKSEIFDDQFSVERPDGSNFTLKIRSTKLEDSAMYFCASSSGTGFNTGELFFGEGSRLTVL.

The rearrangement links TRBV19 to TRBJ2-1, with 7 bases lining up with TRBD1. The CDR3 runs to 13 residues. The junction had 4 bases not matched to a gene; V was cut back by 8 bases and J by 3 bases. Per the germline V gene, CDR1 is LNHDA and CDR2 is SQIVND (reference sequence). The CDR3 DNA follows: TGTGCCAGTCAGGGGGTTGGCTACAATGAGCAGTTCTTC. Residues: CASQGVGYNEQFF.